What follows is one T cell receptor beta chain and its context. Its antigen is not known. Primers included in the PCR were 60 Vbeta and 13 Jbeta primers. Assay used: immunoSEQ multiplex PCR; TCRdb lists only in-frame clones, some missing. The table lists about 160,000 clones, roughly 82% of them singletons. Germline V gene data show CDR1 as MNHEY and CDR2 as SVGAGI. This CDR3 has 16 amino acids. The ends were cut back, 2 bases at V and 0 bases at J, with 11 bases in the middle. This record belongs to a study of cytomegalovirus exposure and HLA in healthy donors. Study results and limitations: Rare sequences made up most TCRs, while some public TCRs were found in many donors.

V is TRBV6-5 and J is TRBJ1-5, with D hard to call. The origin of this receptor is a girl under 18 in good health and CMV-seropositive. The sample comprised PBMCs. The CDR3 here is CASSYATPSSNQPQHF. Written as DNA, the CDR3 is TGTGCCAGCAGTTACGCCACACCCAGTAGCAATCAGCCCCAGCATTTT.